What follows describes a single TCR beta chain. A multiplex PCR was run with 60 Vbeta primers and 13 Jbeta primers. This table comes from immunoSEQ multiplex PCR, and its TCRdb copy is limited to in-frame clones, with some not included. The profile covers approximately 100,000 clones, with 75% appearing a single time and 2.5% to 3.5% taken by the ten largest. The record originates from a study of cytomegalovirus exposure and HLA in healthy donors. This CDR3 contains 15 residues. The germline gives CDR1 SGHNT, CDR2 YYREEE (reference sequence). V gave up 2 bases and J gave up 0 bases, with 8 bases separating them.

The sequence was collected from a male donor in good health and CMV-seropositive. The chain employs TRBV5-4 and TRBJ1-4; D is perhaps TRBD1 (5 bases). Input material: PBMCs. The CDR3 is CASSFQGATNEKLFF. The CDR3 DNA is TGTGCCAGCAGCTTTCAGGGCGCAACTAATGAAAAACTGTTTTTT. The whole variable domain, filled in from reference TRBV5-4 and TRBJ1-4, reads ETGVTQSPTHLIKTRGQQVTLRCSSQSGHNTVSWYQQALGQGPQFIFQYYREEENGRGNFPPRFSGLQFPNYSSELNVNALELDDSALYLCASSFQGATNEKLFFGSGTQLSVL.